One and the same sample provided the 18 T cell receptor beta chains below, sequenced in a study of PD-1 blockade in classical Hodgkin lymphoma. Generated by immunoSEQ multiplex PCR, the TCRdb table keeps only in-frame clones and is missing some. The sample contains tens of thousands of clones, around nine tenths of which appear only once. Following autologous stem cell transplantation, relapse occurred in every patient, and exposure to brentuximab vedotin varied. The input for sequencing was peripheral blood mononuclear cells (PBMCs), taken at baseline. The receptors derive from a human donor with classical Hodgkin lymphoma.

The genes are TRBV19 and TRBJ2-7, with D tentatively TRBD1 (6 bases). Trimming removed 4 bases at V and 6 bases at J, with 16 bases between. This CDR3 comprises 14 residues. The germline gives CDR1 LNHDA, CDR2 SQIVND (reference sequence). The CDR3 here is CASSTQGAISEQYF. Here the CDR3 DNA reads TGTGCCAGTAGTACACAGGGCGCGATCTCCGAGCAGTACTTC.

This clone was observed a single time. This chain joins TRBV14 and TRBJ2-4, with TRBD1 matching 7 bases. CDR1 is SGHDN and CDR2 is FVKESK in the germline V gene. CDR3 length equals 14 residues. The V gene end was trimmed by 3 bases and the J gene end by 6 bases; junction bases not matched to a gene: 5. As DNA, the CDR3 is TGTGCCAGCAGCCAGGGCAGGGGGATAAACATTCAGTACTTC. Its protein product is CASSQGRGINIQYF.

The gene calls are TRBV13 and TRBJ1-5; D may be TRBD1 (6 bases). This CDR3 has 15 residues. CDR1 is PRHDT, CDR2 FYEKMQ, per germline (reference sequence). V shed 5 bases and J shed 1 base, with 12 bases lying between them. CDR3 region: CASSNGTPSNQPQHF. CDR3 nucleotide sequence: TGTGCCAGCAGCAACGGGACACCAAGCAATCAGCCCCAGCATTTT.

J is TRBJ2-1 and V is TRBV2; 7 nucleotides agree with TRBD1. V lost 3 bases and J lost 5; bases outside the gene matches: 10. Germline assignment: CDR1 SNHLY and CDR2 FYNNEI. The CDR3 sequence is 16 residues long. This CDR3 reads CASSDPPDRVNNEQFF. The CDR3 DNA sequence: TGTGCCAGCAGTGATCCCCCCGACAGGGTCAACAATGAGCAGTTCTTC.

The chain carries TRBV10-2 and TRBJ1-1; 7 bases fit TRBD1. Germline V lookup: CDR1 WSHSY, CDR2 SAAADI. There are 13 residues in the CDR3. V lost 10 bases and J lost 4; bases outside the gene matches: 9. DNA of the CDR3: TGCGCCATCCTGGGGAGGGGGCCCACTGAAGCTTTCTTT. Translation: CAILGRGPTEAFF.

The rearrangement links TRBV7-3 to TRBJ2-7; TRBD2 matches 9 bases. Germline V CDR1 and CDR2: SGHTA, FQGTGA. Trimming took 2 bases from V and 3 from J; bases not matched to a gene: 17. This CDR3 region has 19 residues. The CDR3, as DNA: TGTGCCAGCAGCTTAGATGAAAGACTAGCGGAAAAACTTTACTACGAGCAGTACTTC. This translates into CASSLDERLAEKLYYEQYF. The whole variable domain, filled in from reference TRBV7-3 and TRBJ2-7, reads GAGVSQTPSNKVTEKGKYVELRCDPISGHTALYWYRQSLGQGPEFLIYFQGTGAADDSGLPNDRFFAVRPEGSVSTLKIQRTERGDSAVYLCASSLDERLAEKLYYEQYFGPGTRLTVT.

This chain connects TRBV18 to TRBJ2-7; weak D call: TRBD1 (6 bases). The CDR3 runs to 14 residues. Germline CDR1 is KGHSH and CDR2 is LQKENI. The ends were cut back, 6 bases at V and 3 bases at J, with 15 bases in the middle. The CDR3, as DNA: TGTGCCAGCTCCCCCGGTAGGGGGATCTACGAGCAGTACTTC. It yields the protein CASSPGRGIYEQYF.

V and J are TRBV27 and TRBJ1-5; no reliable D call. The germline V gene has CDR1 MNHEY and CDR2 SMNVEV (reference sequence). This CDR3 has 14 amino acids. With 4 bases removed from V and 3 bases from J, the gap between germline ends came to 10 bases. This CDR3 reads CASSWSGDNQPQHF. The CDR3 DNA sequence: TGTGCCAGCAGTTGGTCGGGCGACAATCAGCCCCAGCATTTT.

Details on this clone: Other DNA sequences of this sample code for an identical CDR3. This chain uses TRBV27 with TRBJ2-5, with D tentatively TRBD2 (6 bases). Trimming pared 3 bases from V and 4 bases from J, leaving 12 bases between. Looked up from germline, CDR1 is MNHEY and CDR2 is SMNVEV (reference sequence). This CDR3 region has 14 residues. The CDR3 coding sequence is TGTGCCAGCAGTTTTCTGGGAGGCGGAGAGACCCAGTACTTC. It specifies CASSFLGGGETQYF.

This clone was observed once. The rearrangement uses TRBV28 and TRBJ1-4, with unresolved D. Trimming cost V 3 bases and J 3 bases, with 11 bases left between them. This CDR3 spans 15 amino acids. Germline V gene sequence: CDR1 MDHEN, CDR2 SYDVKM. For the CDR3, the DNA is TGTGCCAGCAGTTTTGGTGGGTCCTCTAATGAAAAACTGTTTTTT. This translates into CASSFGGSSNEKLFF.

J is TRBJ1-2 and V is TRBV7-8, with TRBD1 identical over 10 bases. The CDR3 has 17 residues. Per germline, CDR1 SGHVS and CDR2 FQNEAQ. With 2 bases clipped from V and 7 bases from J, the junction kept 13 bases outside the gene matches. The CDR3 loop reads CASSLIGWVGTGVGYTF. CDR3 nucleotide sequence: TGTGCCAGCAGCTTAATTGGATGGGTGGGGACAGGGGTTGGCTACACCTTC. Variable domain in full (rest from reference TRBV7-8 and TRBJ1-2): GAGVSQSPRYKVAKRGQDVALRCDPISGHVSLFWYQQALGQGPEFLTYFQNEAQLDKSGLPSDRFFAERPEGSVSTLKIQRTQQEDSAVYLCASSLIGWVGTGVGYTFGSGTRLTVV.

V and J are TRBV7-2 and TRBJ1-1; D call uncertain. The germline V and J ends were trimmed by 4 bases and 3 bases, with 9 bases remaining between them. CDR3 length equals 13 residues. Germline V gives CDR1 SGHTA, CDR2 FQGNSA. The CDR3 coding sequence is TGTGCCAGCAGCTCTGCCTACTACACTGAAGCTTTCTTT. It translates to CASSSAYYTEAFF.

V is TRBV25-1 and J is TRBJ1-6, with D tentatively TRBD1 (5 bases). CDR1 and CDR2 (germline): MGHDK, SYGVNS. The ends were cut back, 6 bases at V and 7 bases at J, with 13 bases in the middle. CDR3 length: 14 residues. This CDR3 is CASSTGTGNSPLHF. The CDR3, as DNA: TGTGCCAGCAGCACCGGGACCGGCAATTCACCCCTCCACTTT.

The table lists this clone with a few counts. The rearrangement joins TRBV7-9 to TRBJ2-2; no reliable D call. The CDR3 sequence is 16 residues long. Germline V gene lookup returns CDR1 SEHNR and CDR2 FQNEAQ (reference sequence). V shed 4 bases and J shed 3 bases, with 15 bases lying between them. DNA for the CDR3: TGTGCCAGCAGCTCGGACCGGTCCCACCACACCGGGGAGCTGTTTTTT. As protein: CASSSDRSHHTGELFF.

The chain carries TRBV6-1 and TRBJ1-6; 7 bases map to TRBD1. Germline CDR1 is MNHNS and CDR2 is SASEGT. Trimming at V came to 6 bases and at J to 6 bases, leaving 5 bases not matched to a gene. The CDR3 has 14 amino acids. The DNA of the CDR3 is TGTGCCAGCAGCGAGGGACAGTTTAATTCACCCCTCCACTTT. It encodes CASSEGQFNSPLHF.

The genes are TRBV29-1 and TRBJ1-5; D is undetermined. V shed 5 bases and J shed 6 bases, with 5 bases lying between them. From germline, CDR1 is SQVTM and CDR2 ANQGSEA. The CDR3 extends over 10 amino acids. As DNA, the CDR3 is TGCAGCGTTTGGGGTCAGCCCCAGCATTTT. It encodes CSVWGQPQHF.

The chain joins TRBV4-1 to TRBJ2-5; D call uncertain. The J call may be in error: the DNA end matches TRBJ2-7 better. CDR1 MGHRA and CDR2 YSYEKL come from the germline V gene. CDR3 length: 16 residues. The CDR3 DNA reads TGCGCCAGCAGCCGAGAGGCAGTTGGAGTCTCCTACGAGCAGTACTTC. Protein: CASSREAVGVSYEQYF.

The chain links TRBV9 to TRBJ1-2, with D hard to call. The germline V gene encodes CDR1 SGDLS and CDR2 YYNGEE. This CDR3 has 21 residues. The ends were cut back, 0 bases at V and 0 bases at J, with 27 bases in the middle. The DNA for the CDR3 is TGTGCCAGCAGCGTAGGCGGTTTGGTGGAGGAAGACCCCCATGCTAACTATGGCTACACCTTC. Its translation is CASSVGGLVEEDPHANYGYTF.